This T cell receptor beta chain was captured by sequencing in a study of cytomegalovirus exposure and HLA in healthy donors. CDR3 length: 15 residues. After removal of 3 bases from V and 4 bases from J, the junction contained 7 bases not matched to a gene. The germline gives CDR1 SGHDN, CDR2 FVKESK. General study points: In a later analysis, productive TCRs from donors in an Asian-associated ancestry cluster reportedly carried fewer N-insertions than the cohort mean.

The PCR was carried out with 60 Vbeta primers and 13 Jbeta primers. The method was immunoSEQ multiplex PCR; TCRdb's version includes in-frame clones alone and lacks a portion of them. The table lists about 190,000 clones, over 70% of them singletons. This clone was seen just once. Its target is unknown. This chain joins TRBV14 and TRBJ1-2; 8 bases line up with TRBD1. This TCR came from a middle-aged man in good health and CMV-seronegative. Sequencing was done on a sample of PBMCs. Here the CDR3 DNA reads TGTGCCAGCAGCCAGACAGGGGTCCCAGGCTATGGCTACACCTTC. Its translation: CASSQTGVPGYGYTF. Full variable domain (outside the CDR3, taken from reference TRBV14 and TRBJ1-2): EAGVTQFPSHSVIEKGQTVTLRCDPISGHDNLYWYRRVMGKEIKFLLHFVKESKQDESGMPNNRFLAERTGGTYSTLKVQPAELEDSGVYFCASSQTGVPGYGYTFGSGTRLTVV.